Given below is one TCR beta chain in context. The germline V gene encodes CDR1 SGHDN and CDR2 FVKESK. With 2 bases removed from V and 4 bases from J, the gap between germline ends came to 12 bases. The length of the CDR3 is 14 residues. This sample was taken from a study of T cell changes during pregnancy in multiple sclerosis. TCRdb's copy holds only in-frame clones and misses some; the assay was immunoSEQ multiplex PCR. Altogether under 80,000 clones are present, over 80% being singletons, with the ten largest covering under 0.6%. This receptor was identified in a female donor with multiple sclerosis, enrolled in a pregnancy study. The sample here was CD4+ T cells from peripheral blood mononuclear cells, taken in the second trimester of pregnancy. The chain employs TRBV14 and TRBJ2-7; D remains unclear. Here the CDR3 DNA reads TGTGCCAGCAGCCAACTCCCCCTTATTTACGAGCAGTACTTC. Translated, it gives CASSQLPLIYEQYF.